This is a list of T cell receptor beta chains from one sample in a study of cytomegalovirus exposure and HLA in healthy donors. Libraries were prepared by immunoSEQ multiplex PCR; TCRdb keeps only in-frame clonotypes and omits some of them. The sample carries tens of thousands of clones, roughly 80% recorded once. The sequenced sample consisted of PBMCs. The receptors shown here come from a girl under 10 years old in good health and CMV-seropositive. The CDR3 runs from the conserved cysteine through the conserved F or W. Each record gives: V gene, D gene, clone size, J gene, CDR3 DNA, CDR3 protein. The D gene is left open where the match is weak. Clone size, where shown, is once, few, many, or a class for clones that have expanded.

>TRBV13|.|once|TRBJ1-2
TGTGCCAGCAGCCCGCGACAGTATGGCTACACCTTC
CASSPRQYGYTF
>TRBV15|.|.|TRBJ1-4
TGTGTCGAGGGCGGCAAAGGTTCAACTAATGAAAAACTGTTTTTT
CVEGGKGSTNEKLFF
>TRBV2|.|.|TRBJ1-4
TGTGCCAGCAGGGATTCCTCGCGACTTCTTAATGAAAAACTGTTTTTT
CASRDSSRLLNEKLFF
>TRBV30|.|few|TRBJ2-3
TGTGCCTGGAGTGTACAGGTTAGCACAGATACGCAGTATTTT
CAWSVQVSTDTQYF
>TRBV28|.|.|TRBJ1-2
TGTGCCAGCAGTTGGGGCGGCTATGGCTACACCTTC
CASSWGGYGYTF
>TRBV9|TRBD2|.|TRBJ2-7
TGTGCCAGCAGCGTAGGAGGTGGGACTAGCGGGTGGCCCTACGAGCAGTACTTC
CASSVGGGTSGWPYEQYF
>TRBV7-7|.|.|TRBJ2-3
TGTGCCAGCAGCTTAGAAGGGCGGGCAGATACGCAGTATTTT
CASSLEGRADTQYF
>TRBV7-9|TRBD1|.|TRBJ1-1
TGTGCCAGCAGCAAAGACAGGGGTTCTGAAGCTTTCTTT
CASSKDRGSEAFF
>TRBV2|TRBD1|.|TRBJ2-1
TGTGCCAGCCGGACAGGGAGAGGCTCCTACAATGAGCAGTTCTTC
CASRTGRGSYNEQFF
>TRBV30|.|.|TRBJ2-2
TGTGCCTGGAGTGTGGAGGGCCCCGGGGAGCTGTTTTTT
CAWSVEGPGELFF
>TRBV19|.|once|TRBJ2-1
TGTGCCAGTACAATGGATTGGGGAGTTGGGTACAATGGGCAGTTCTTC
CASTMDWGVGYNGQFF
>TRBV7-2|TRBD2|.|TRBJ2-3
TGTGCCAGCAGCCAGAGCGGGCTAGCGGGAATAGTACTCCGTTTT
CASSQSGLAGIVLRF
>TRBV29-1|.|.|TRBJ1-5
TGCAGCGTCTCCAATCTAAATCAGCCCCAGCATTTT
CSVSNLNQPQHF
>TRBV28|.|.|TRBJ2-5
TGTGCCAGCGGGCGCAGGGAGACCCAGTACTTC
CASGRRETQYF
>TRBV27|TRBD2|.|TRBJ2-1
TGTGCCAGCAGTTCTGGACTAGCGGGAGTAGGTGAGCAGTTCTTC
CASSSGLAGVGEQFF